Below are 26 T cell receptor beta chains sequenced from a single sample in a study of post-analysis software for immune sequencing data. Study outcomes and limitations: Four or five TRBV segments were significantly more frequent in patients than in controls. TRBV5-6, TRBV5-1 and TRBV20-1 were among these segments.

No antigens are known for them. Carried by the TCR beta cDNA libraries were unique molecular identifiers. TCRdb analysed the PCR reads with MiXCR anew, one entry per CDR3 protein. The data contain 650,000 to 850,000 distinct CDR3 sequences, around 53% of them singletons. Sequenced sample: blood. All receptors come from a girl aged 5-17 years with multiple sclerosis.

The rearrangement links TRBV20-1 to TRBJ2-1, with 8 bases that match TRBD2. Losses at the gene ends were 3 bases for V and 10 bases for J; bases not matched to a gene: 17. From germline, CDR1 is DFQATT and CDR2 SNEGSKA (reference sequence). The CDR3 consists of 16 residues. Written as DNA, the CDR3 is TGCAGTGCTAGGGGGCCGGGACTAGTCATAAGCGGCGAGCAGTTCTTC. Encoded protein: CSARGPGLVISGEQFF.

This rearrangement joins TRBV29-1 to TRBJ2-2; 10 bases map to TRBD1. This CDR3 spans 14 amino acids. Trimming took 2 bases from V and 4 from J; bases not matched to a gene: 1. The V gene's germline CDR1 is SQVTM and CDR2 ANQGSEA. The CDR3 reads CSVERTGGTGELFF. The DNA for the CDR3 is TGCAGCGTTGAACGGACAGGGGGCACCGGGGAGCTGTTTTTT.

The rearrangement joins TRBV5-5 to TRBJ1-2; D gene ambiguous. The CDR3 has 18 amino acids. Germline V CDR1 and CDR2: SGHKS, YYEKEE (reference sequence). Trimming took off 2 bases at V and 1 base at J, with 21 bases between the two ends. The CDR3 DNA reads as TGTGCCAGCAGCTTTGAGGCACGCGCACCCTATCATAACTATGGCTACACCTTC. It specifies CASSFEARAPYHNYGYTF.

V gene TRBV12-3 or TRBV12-4 combines with J gene TRBJ2-7; D possibly corresponds to TRBD2 (5 bases). The V end was cut by 3 bases, the J end by 3 bases, with 9 bases between. The CDR3 length is 13 residues. In DNA, the CDR3 is TGTGCCAGCAGTTTCGGACTCGACTACGAGCAGTACTTC. This gives the protein CASSFGLDYEQYF.

This clonotype showed up just a few times. The chain employs TRBV7-8 and TRBJ2-5, with D unresolved. Germline assignment: CDR1 SGHVS and CDR2 FQNEAQ. The V end was cut by 6 bases, the J end by 7 bases, with 6 bases between. This CDR3 spans 10 amino acids. CDR3 loop: CASSASTQYF. CDR3 nucleotide sequence: TGTGCCAGCAGTGCCTCGACCCAGTACTTC.

On this clonotype: At one end, the junction sequence differs from germline, possibly due to a read error. This chain links TRBV7-9 with TRBJ1-2; unclear D gene. This CDR3 comprises 16 residues. In germline, CDR1 is SEHNR, CDR2 FQNEAQ (reference sequence). The CDR3 region has the DNA TGTACCAGCAGCTTAGGGCCAGCATACTCTAACTATGGCTACACCTTC. This gives the protein CTSSLGPAYSNYGYTF.

This clonotype was detected a few times. V gene TRBV27 combines with J gene TRBJ1-2, with 12 nucleotides matching TRBD1. Germline V gives CDR1 MNHEY, CDR2 SMNVEV (reference sequence). The CDR3 extends over 15 amino acids. V dropped 3 bases and J dropped 6; count of bases not matched to a gene: 5. The CDR3 is CASSFRGQGANGYTF. The CDR3 coding sequence is TGTGCCAGCAGTTTCCGGGGACAGGGGGCGAATGGCTACACCTTC.

The chain carries TRBV10-3 and TRBJ2-3; 9 bases fit TRBD1. V shed 9 bases, J shed 4 bases, and the junction held 8 bases outside the gene matches. Germline values: CDR1 ENHRY, CDR2 SYGVKD. The CDR3 is 14 amino acids. Here the CDR3 DNA reads TGTGCCATTGGGGAGGGACAGGGCCCAGATACGCAGTATTTT. It encodes CAIGEGQGPDTQYF.

The chain combines TRBV7-3 with TRBJ2-3; 8 nucleotides match TRBD1. V gave up 2 bases and J gave up 1 base; unmatched junction bases: 2. Germline V gene sequence: CDR1 SGHTA, CDR2 FQGTGA. This CDR3 has 15 residues. CDR3 sequence: CASSLLDRGTDTQYF. DNA for the CDR3: TGTGCCAGCAGCTTACTGGACAGGGGCACAGATACGCAGTATTTT.

The rearrangement links TRBV10-3 to TRBJ2-5, with 12 positions matching TRBD1. V was clipped by 10 bases and J by 2 bases; unmatched bases: 8. The germline V gene has CDR1 ENHRY and CDR2 SYGVKD. The CDR3 totals 15 residues. CDR3 bases: TGTGCCACGGGACAGGGGGCGAAAGCGCAAGAGACCCAGTACTTC. Amino acid sequence: CATGQGAKAQETQYF.

V and J are TRBV12-3 or TRBV12-4 and TRBJ1-6; D is undetermined. The CDR3 extends over 15 amino acids. V was pared by 1 base and J by 2 bases, with 6 bases between. CDR3 sequence reads: CASSLGPAYNSPLHF. The DNA for the CDR3 is TGTGCCAGCAGTTTAGGGCCTGCCTATAATTCACCCCTCCACTTT.

V usage is TRBV20-1 and J usage is TRBJ2-7; 13 bases are shared with TRBD2. The V segment lost 5 bases and the J segment 0 bases; nucleotides outside the gene matches: 7. This CDR3 contains 16 residues. Germline CDR1 DFQATT, CDR2 SNEGSKA (reference sequence). The CDR3 region has the DNA TGCAGTGCTCGACTACTAGCGGGGGGGAGCTCCTACGAGCAGTACTTC. It specifies CSARLLAGGSSYEQYF.

Comments on this clonotype: At one boundary the junction diverges from the germline segment, which might be a read error. The chain links TRBV10-3 to TRBJ2-7, with TRBD1 identical over 7 bases. Germline loops: CDR1 ENHRY, CDR2 SYGVKD. CDR3 size: 16 residues. For the CDR3, the DNA is TGCGCCATCAGTGAACATTCACCGGGACAGCTCTACGAGCAGTACTTC. The encoded protein is CAISEHSPGQLYEQYF.

Here the CDR3 reads CASSEVGTGAYEQYF. CDR3 coding DNA: TGTGCCAGCAGTGAAGTTGGGACAGGGGCCTACGAGCAGTACTTC. The J gene is TRBJ2-5, the V gene TRBV6-4; 10 bases align to TRBD1. TRBJ2-7 explains the end of the DNA better; the J call may be wrong. This CDR3 region has 15 residues. Germline assignment: CDR1 MRHNA and CDR2 SNTAGT.

This clonotype was recorded a few times. V and J are TRBV12-5 and TRBJ2-1; the D is unclear. The CDR3 runs to 14 residues. V was trimmed by 5 bases and J by 6 bases, leaving 14 bases between them. Germline CDR1 and CDR2: LGHNT and FRNRAP. Written as DNA, the CDR3 is TGTGCTAGTGGTCTTCGACGCTCCGGCAATGAGCAGTTCTTC. Encoded protein: CASGLRRSGNEQFF.

The CDR3 is CSAEDRGQQYF. The CDR3 DNA sequence: TGCAGCGCCGAGGACAGGGGGCAGCAGTACTTC. The rearrangement joins TRBV29-1 to TRBJ2-5, with TRBD1 identical over 11 bases. The length of the CDR3 is 11 residues. Germline CDR1 reads SQVTM; CDR2 reads ANQGSEA. Unmatched junction bases numbered 6, after V lost 7 bases and J lost 11 bases.

CDR3 sequence (DNA): TGTGCCAGCAGCTTAGGGACCCTCACAGATACGCAGTATTTT. Residues: CASSLGTLTDTQYF. The rearrangement uses TRBV11-3 and TRBJ2-3; D not resolved. The germline V gene has CDR1 SGHNT and CDR2 YENEEA. The ends were cut back, 1 base at V and 2 bases at J, with 7 bases in the middle. The CDR3 is made up of 14 amino acids.

This chain uses TRBV6-5 with TRBJ2-7; D ambiguous. Germline V gene sequence: CDR1 MNHEY, CDR2 SVGAGI. This CDR3 comprises 14 residues. Trimming stripped 2 bases from V and 0 bases from J, with 8 bases between. The CDR3 here is CASSYDWTSYEQYF. CDR3 in DNA: TGTGCCAGCAGTTACGACTGGACCTCCTACGAGCAGTACTTC.

This clonotype was observed once. A much larger clone differs from this one at a single base, so this may be a read error. The chain joins TRBV6-4 to TRBJ1-2; D perhaps matches TRBD1 (5 bases). Germline CDR1 and CDR2: MRHNA and SNTAGT. The CDR3 has 14 residues. With 2 bases removed from V and 5 bases from J, the gap between germline ends came to 12 bases. The CDR3 loop reads CASSDGVGTYGYTF. The CDR3 nucleotides read TGTGCCAGCAGTGACGGAGTAGGGACGTATGGCTACACCTTC.

This clonotype turned up a few times. V gene TRBV4-1 combines with J gene TRBJ2-1; 14 nucleotides align to TRBD2. Germline lookup yields CDR1 MGHRA and CDR2 YSYEKL. J gave up 11 bases and V 2 bases, and 8 bases lay outside the gene matches. CDR3 length equals 16 residues. CDR3 residues: CASSQPPGLAGVKQFF. CDR3 nucleotides: TGCGCCAGCAGCCAACCGCCGGGACTAGCGGGAGTGAAGCAGTTCTTC.

The V call is TRBV27, the J call TRBJ1-2; the match to TRBD1 covers 7 bases. After removal of 4 bases from V and 6 bases from J, the junction contained 11 bases not matched to a gene. Germline CDR1 is MNHEY and CDR2 is SMNVEV (reference sequence). The CDR3 runs 15 residues. The CDR3 DNA follows: TGTGCCAGCAGTTACTCCGAGAGGGGGCGAGATGGCTACACCTTC. This encodes CASSYSERGRDGYTF.

The genes are TRBV2 and TRBJ2-3; 8 bases agree with TRBD2. The junction had 1 base not matched to a gene; V was cut back by 8 bases and J by 3 bases. The CDR3 is 12 residues long. Per germline, CDR1 SNHLY and CDR2 FYNNEI. CDR3 coding DNA: TGTGCCAGCCAGCGGGAGACAGATACGCAGTATTTT. Translated, it gives CASQRETDTQYF.

The rearrangement uses TRBV30 and TRBJ2-7; a weak D match, TRBD2 (6 bases). The CDR3 length is 15 residues. Per germline, CDR1 GTSNPN and CDR2 SVGIG (reference sequence). V was cut by 3 bases and J by 6 bases, with 21 bases left in between. DNA of the CDR3: TGTGCCTGGAGGGTCCACTCGGTTCGGGGGTCCGAGCAGTACTTC. It translates to CAWRVHSVRGSEQYF.

The chain carries TRBV6-6 and TRBJ2-4, with unresolved D. V was cut by 3 bases and J by 0 bases, with 15 bases left in between. The CDR3 sequence is 17 residues long. From germline, CDR1 is MNHNY and CDR2 SVGAGI (reference sequence). Here the CDR3 reads CASSYGFGELAKNIQYF. CDR3 bases: TGTGCCAGCAGTTATGGCTTCGGAGAACTAGCCAAAAACATTCAGTACTTC.

The V and J genes are TRBV5-1 and TRBJ2-7; D possibly corresponds to TRBD1 (6 bases). The CDR3 has 14 residues. Per germline, CDR1 SGHRS and CDR2 YFSETQ. The V gene lost 0 bases and the J gene lost 5 bases, with 12 bases spanning the gap. The CDR3 sequence: CASSLDRVLDEQYF. The CDR3 DNA follows: TGCGCCAGCAGCTTGGACAGGGTCCTCGACGAGCAGTACTTC.

This clonotype was counted between two and nine times. This chain connects TRBV5-5 to TRBJ1-1, with 7 bases aligning to TRBD1. Per the germline V gene, CDR1 is SGHKS and CDR2 is YYEKEE (reference sequence). Losses at the gene ends were 3 bases for V and 1 base for J; bases not matched to a gene: 6. This CDR3 region has 15 residues. The CDR3 reads CASSSRQGTNTEAFF. The CDR3 coding sequence is TGTGCCAGCAGCTCCCGACAGGGAACGAACACTGAAGCTTTCTTT.